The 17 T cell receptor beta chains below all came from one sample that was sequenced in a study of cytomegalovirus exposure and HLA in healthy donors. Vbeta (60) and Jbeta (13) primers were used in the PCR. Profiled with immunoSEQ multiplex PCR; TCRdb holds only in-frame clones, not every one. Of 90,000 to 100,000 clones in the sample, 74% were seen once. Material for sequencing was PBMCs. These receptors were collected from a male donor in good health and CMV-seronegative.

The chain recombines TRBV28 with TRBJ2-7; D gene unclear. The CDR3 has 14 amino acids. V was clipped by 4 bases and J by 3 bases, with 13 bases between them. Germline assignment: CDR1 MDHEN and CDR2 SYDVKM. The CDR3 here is CASSSGDAYYEQYF. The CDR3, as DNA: TGTGCCAGCAGTTCGGGTGACGCCTACTACGAGCAGTACTTC.

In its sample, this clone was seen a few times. The CDR3 sequence is CASSYGTAFSPQHF. The CDR3 DNA reads as TGTGCCAGCAGTTACGGGACAGCTTTTTCGCCCCAGCATTTT. V and J are TRBV6-5 and TRBJ1-5; 7 bases align to TRBD1. Germline assignment: CDR1 MNHEY and CDR2 SVGAGI. The CDR3 is 14 residues long. Losses at the gene ends were 2 bases for V and 9 bases for J; bases not matched to a gene: 7.

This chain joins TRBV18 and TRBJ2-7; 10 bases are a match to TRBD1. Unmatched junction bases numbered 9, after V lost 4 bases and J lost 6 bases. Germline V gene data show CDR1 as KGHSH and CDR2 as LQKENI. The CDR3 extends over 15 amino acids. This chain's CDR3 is CASSLARGQGSEQYF. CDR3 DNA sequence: TGTGCCAGCTCACTAGCTAGGGGACAGGGGAGCGAGCAGTACTTC.

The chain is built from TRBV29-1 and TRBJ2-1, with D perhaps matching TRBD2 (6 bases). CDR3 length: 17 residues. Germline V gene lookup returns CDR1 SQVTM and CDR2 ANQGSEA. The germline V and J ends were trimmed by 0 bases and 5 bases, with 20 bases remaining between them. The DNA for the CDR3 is TGCAGCGTTGAAGAGGGGGGACCAGCCCGACCCGACAATGAGCAGTTCTTC. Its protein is CSVEEGGPARPDNEQFF.

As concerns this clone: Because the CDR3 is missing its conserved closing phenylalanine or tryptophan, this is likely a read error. CDR3 residues: CASSAPGTSGRRDTQYL. The DNA of the CDR3 is TGTGCCAGCAGCGCACCCGGGACTAGCGGGAGGAGGGATACGCAGTATCTT. The chain employs TRBV14 and TRBJ2-3; 15 bases line up with TRBD2. This CDR3 region has 17 residues. The trim removed 5 bases at V and 6 bases at J, leaving 9 bases unmatched. CDR1 is SGHDN and CDR2 is FVKESK in the germline V gene.

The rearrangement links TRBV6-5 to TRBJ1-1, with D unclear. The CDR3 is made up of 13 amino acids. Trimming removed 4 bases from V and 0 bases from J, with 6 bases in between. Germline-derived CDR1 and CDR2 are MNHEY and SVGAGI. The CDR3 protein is CASSSPVNTEAFF. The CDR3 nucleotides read TGTGCCAGCAGTTCCCCGGTGAACACTGAAGCTTTCTTT.

CDR3 DNA sequence: TGTGCCAGCAGTTCGGAAGCCGGGACTAGGGGATCCTACGAGCAGTACTTC. It specifies CASSSEAGTRGSYEQYF. This sequence joins TRBV27 and TRBJ2-7; 8 bases match TRBD2. With 4 bases clipped from V and 1 base from J, the junction kept 12 bases outside the gene matches. This CDR3 has 17 amino acids. Germline V gene data show CDR1 as MNHEY and CDR2 as SMNVEV (reference sequence).

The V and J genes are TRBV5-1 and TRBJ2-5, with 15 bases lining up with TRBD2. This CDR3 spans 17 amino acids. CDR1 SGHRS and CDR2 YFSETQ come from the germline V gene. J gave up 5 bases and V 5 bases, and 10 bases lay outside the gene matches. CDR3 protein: CASRSGLAGGPRETQYF. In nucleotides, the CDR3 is TGCGCCAGCAGATCGGGACTAGCGGGAGGCCCCCGGGAGACCCAGTACTTC.

The CDR3 loop is CASSEAGITDTQYF. CDR3 bases: TGTGCCAGCAGTGAGGCGGGAATCACAGATACGCAGTATTTT. The rearrangement uses TRBV2 and TRBJ2-3; D might be TRBD2 (6 bases). V shed 3 bases and J shed 2 bases, with 9 bases lying between them. Germline assignment: CDR1 SNHLY and CDR2 FYNNEI. The CDR3 has 14 amino acids.

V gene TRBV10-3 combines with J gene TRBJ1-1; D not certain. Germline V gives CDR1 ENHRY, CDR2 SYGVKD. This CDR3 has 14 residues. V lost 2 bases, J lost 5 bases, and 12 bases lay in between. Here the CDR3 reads CAISEEGVGTEAFF. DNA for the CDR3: TGTGCCATCAGTGAGGAGGGAGTGGGGACTGAAGCTTTCTTT.

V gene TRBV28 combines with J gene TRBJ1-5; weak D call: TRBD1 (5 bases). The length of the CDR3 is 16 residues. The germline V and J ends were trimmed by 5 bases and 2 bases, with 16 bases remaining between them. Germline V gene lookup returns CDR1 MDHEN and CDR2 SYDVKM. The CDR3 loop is CASSPHLGPGNQPQHF. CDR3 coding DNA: TGTGCCAGCAGTCCCCACCTGGGGCCTGGCAATCAGCCCCAGCATTTT.

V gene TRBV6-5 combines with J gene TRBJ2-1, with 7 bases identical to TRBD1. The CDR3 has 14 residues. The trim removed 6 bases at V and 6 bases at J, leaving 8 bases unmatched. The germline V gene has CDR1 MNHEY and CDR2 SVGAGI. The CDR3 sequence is CASRPTGVGNEQFF. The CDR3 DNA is TGTGCCAGCAGGCCTACAGGGGTGGGCAATGAGCAGTTCTTC.

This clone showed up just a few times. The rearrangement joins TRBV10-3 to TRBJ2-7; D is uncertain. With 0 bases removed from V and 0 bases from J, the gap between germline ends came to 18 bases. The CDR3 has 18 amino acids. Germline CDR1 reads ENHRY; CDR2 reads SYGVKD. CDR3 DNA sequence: TGTGCCATCAGTGAGTCTGTAGGTAGAGACACCGACTCCTACGAGCAGTACTTC. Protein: CAISESVGRDTDSYEQYF.

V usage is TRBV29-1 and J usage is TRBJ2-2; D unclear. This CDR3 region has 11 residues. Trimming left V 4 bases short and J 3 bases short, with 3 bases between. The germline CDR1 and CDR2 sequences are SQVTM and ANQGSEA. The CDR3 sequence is CSVADTGELFF. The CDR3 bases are TGCAGCGTTGCAGACACCGGGGAGCTGTTTTTT.

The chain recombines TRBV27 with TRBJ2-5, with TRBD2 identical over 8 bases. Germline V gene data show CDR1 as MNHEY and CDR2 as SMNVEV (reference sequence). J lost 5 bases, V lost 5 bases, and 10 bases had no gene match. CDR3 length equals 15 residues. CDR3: CASSPHRGGWETQYF. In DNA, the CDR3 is TGTGCCAGCAGTCCGCACCGGGGGGGGTGGGAGACCCAGTACTTC.

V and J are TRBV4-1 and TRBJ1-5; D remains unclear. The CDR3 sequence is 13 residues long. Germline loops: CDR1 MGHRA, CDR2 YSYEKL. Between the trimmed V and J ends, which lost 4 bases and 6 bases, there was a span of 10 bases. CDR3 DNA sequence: TGCGCCAGCAGCCCCGGAGTTGGTCAGCCCCAGCATTTT. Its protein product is CASSPGVGQPQHF.

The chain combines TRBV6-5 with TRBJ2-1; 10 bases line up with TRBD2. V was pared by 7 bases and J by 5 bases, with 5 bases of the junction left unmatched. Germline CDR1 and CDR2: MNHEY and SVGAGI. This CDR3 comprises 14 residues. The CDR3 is CASKRTSGNNEQFF. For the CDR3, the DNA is TGTGCCAGCAAGCGGACTAGCGGAAACAATGAGCAGTTCTTC.